The sequence of this TCR beta chain was determined in a study of metastatic and nonmetastatic thyroid tumors. Study context: From malignant and benign thyroid patients, repertoires in blood and in tumor or nodule tissue were compared.

No patient received treatment before thyroid surgery. The CDR3 loop spans 17 amino acids. Germline V gene data show CDR1 as MNHEY and CDR2 as SMNVEV (reference sequence). J was trimmed by 8 bases and V by 2 bases; bases with no gene match: 12. Per the original data handling: CDR3 was compared across clinicopathological groups, and the resulting differences were used to build a distant-metastasis classifier for papillary thyroid cancer. TCRdb reassembled clones from the PCR reads with MiXCR. The V and J calls and clone size are TCRdb's, not the authors'. This sample carries about 12,000 clones, approximately 30% of them seen once, and the ten largest clones take under 25%. This clone rates as medium-sized (0.01 to 0.1%).

The chain uses TRBV27 and TRBJ1-2; 12 bases map to TRBD1. The sample was tumor tissue. This sequence was found in a female donor with papillary thyroid cancer or a benign thyroid nodule (not recorded which). Some clones in this sample may be carry-over from other donors' samples. DNA of the CDR3: TGTGCCAGCAGTTTAATCTCCCGGGGACAGGGGGCGGGAGGCTACACCTTC. This sequence encodes CASSLISRGQGAGGYTF.